This T cell receptor beta chain derives from a study of blood T cell repertoires in COVID-19. Across the study: Samples came from the United States, Italy and Spain, spanning acute and convalescent COVID-19. The cDNA or gDNA used as material had been derived from T cells, B-cell-depleted T cells, or PBMCs.

How the authors handled the data: Counts of nucleated cells, estimated from reference gene primer amplification, were obtained. Here immunoSEQ multiplex PCR was the method, and the copy in TCRdb shows in-frame clones only, minus some. From that table come the V and J calls and clone size; the DNA was used to work out D and trimming. This table holds 300,000 or so clones, around 85% found once. V was cut by 8 bases and J by 4 bases, with 20 bases left in between. Per germline, CDR1 SEHNR and CDR2 FQNEAQ (reference sequence). The CDR3 has 15 residues. This sequence joins TRBV7-9 and TRBJ1-1, with a weak D call TRBD1 (6 bases). This clonotype was sampled from a woman aged 50 to 65 with active or convalescent COVID-19. Sample: peripheral blood. In nucleotides, the CDR3 is TGTGCCAGCCACCAGGGGCGCGGAAGTGTCACTGAAGCTTTCTTT. Translation: CASHQGRGSVTEAFF.